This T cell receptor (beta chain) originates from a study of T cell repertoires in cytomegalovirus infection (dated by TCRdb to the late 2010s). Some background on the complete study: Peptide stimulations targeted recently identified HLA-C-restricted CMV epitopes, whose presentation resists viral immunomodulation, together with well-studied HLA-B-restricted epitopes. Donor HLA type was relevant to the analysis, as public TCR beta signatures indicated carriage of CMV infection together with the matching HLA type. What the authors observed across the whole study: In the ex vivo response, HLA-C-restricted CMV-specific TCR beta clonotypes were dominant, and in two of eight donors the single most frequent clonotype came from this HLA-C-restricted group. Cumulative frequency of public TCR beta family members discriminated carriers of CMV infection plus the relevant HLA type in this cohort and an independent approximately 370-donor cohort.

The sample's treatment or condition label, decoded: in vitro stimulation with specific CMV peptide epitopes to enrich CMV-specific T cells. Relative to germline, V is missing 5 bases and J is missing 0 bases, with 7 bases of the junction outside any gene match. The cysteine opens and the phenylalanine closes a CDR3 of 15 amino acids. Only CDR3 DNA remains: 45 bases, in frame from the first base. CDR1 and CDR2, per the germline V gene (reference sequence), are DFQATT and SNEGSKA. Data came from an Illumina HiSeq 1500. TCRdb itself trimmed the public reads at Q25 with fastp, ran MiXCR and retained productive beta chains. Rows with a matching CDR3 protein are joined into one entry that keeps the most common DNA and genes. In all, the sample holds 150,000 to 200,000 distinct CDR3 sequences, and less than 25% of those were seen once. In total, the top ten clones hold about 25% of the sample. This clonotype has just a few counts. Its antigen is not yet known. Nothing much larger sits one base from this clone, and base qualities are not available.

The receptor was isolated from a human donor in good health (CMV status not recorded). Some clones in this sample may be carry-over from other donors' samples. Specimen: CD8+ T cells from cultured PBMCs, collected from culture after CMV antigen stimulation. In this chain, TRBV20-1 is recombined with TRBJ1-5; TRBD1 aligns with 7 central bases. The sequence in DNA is TGCAGTGCTCGGGACAGTCTTTTTAGCAATCAGCCCCAGCATTTT. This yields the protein CSARDSLFSNQPQHF.